What follows is one T cell receptor beta chain and its context. Its antigen is unidentified. An end of the junction differs from the germline gene, which may be a read error. This CDR3 comprises 13 residues. Germline CDR1 reads MGHRA; CDR2 reads YSYEKL. This specimen belongs to a study of response to subunit inactivated influenza vaccine. Broader study findings: Few additional T cells are recruited per seasonal influenza vaccination, authors suggested.

TCRdb reprocessed the RT-PCR reads via MiXCR and lists one record per CDR3 protein. The repertoire holds around 200,000 distinct CDR3 sequences, around a tenth seen once, with about a tenth in the top ten. The receptor was isolated from a man aged 45-65 years who received an inactivated influenza vaccine. Material: non-naive T cells sorted from PBMCs, obtained on the day of vaccination. The chain recombines TRBV4-1 with TRBJ2-3; no reliable D call. The CDR3 DNA is TGTGCCAGCAGCCCCGGGCTCACAGATACGCAGTATTTT. Translating it yields CASSPGLTDTQYF.